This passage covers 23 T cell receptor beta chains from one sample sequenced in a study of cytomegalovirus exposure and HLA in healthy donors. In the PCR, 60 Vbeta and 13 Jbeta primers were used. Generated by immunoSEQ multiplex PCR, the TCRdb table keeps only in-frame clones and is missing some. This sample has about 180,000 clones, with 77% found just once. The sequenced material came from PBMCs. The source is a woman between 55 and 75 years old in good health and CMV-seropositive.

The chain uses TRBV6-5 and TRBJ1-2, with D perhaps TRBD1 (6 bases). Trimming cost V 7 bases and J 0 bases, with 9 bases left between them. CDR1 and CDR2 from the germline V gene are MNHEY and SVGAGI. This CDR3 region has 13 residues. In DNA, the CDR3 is TGTGCCAGCAAGACAGGCCCTAACTATGGCTACACCTTC. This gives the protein CASKTGPNYGYTF.

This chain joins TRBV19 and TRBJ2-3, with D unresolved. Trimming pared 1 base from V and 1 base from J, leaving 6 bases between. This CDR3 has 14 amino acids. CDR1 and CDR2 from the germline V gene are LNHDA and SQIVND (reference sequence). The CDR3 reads CASSIGGGTDTQYF. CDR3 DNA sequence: TGTGCCAGTAGTATAGGCGGCGGCACAGATACGCAGTATTTT. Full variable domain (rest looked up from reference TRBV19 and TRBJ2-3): DGGITQSPKYLFRKEGQNVTLSCEQNLNHDAMYWYRQDPGQGLRLIYYSQIVNDFQKGDIAEGYSVSREKKESFPLTVTSAQKNPTAFYLCASSIGGGTDTQYFGPGTRLTVL.

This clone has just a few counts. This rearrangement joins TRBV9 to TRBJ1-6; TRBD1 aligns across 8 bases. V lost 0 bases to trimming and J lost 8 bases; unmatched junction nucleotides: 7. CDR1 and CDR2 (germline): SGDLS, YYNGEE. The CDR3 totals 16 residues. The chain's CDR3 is CASSVEGGTGYSPLHF. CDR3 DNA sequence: TGTGCCAGCAGCGTAGAGGGTGGGACAGGCTATTCACCCCTCCACTTT.

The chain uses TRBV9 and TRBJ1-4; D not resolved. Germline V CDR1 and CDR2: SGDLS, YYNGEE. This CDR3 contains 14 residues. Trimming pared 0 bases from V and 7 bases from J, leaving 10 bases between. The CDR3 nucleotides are TGTGCCAGCAGCGTAGAAGTAGTTGGTGAAAAACTGTTTTTT. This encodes CASSVEVVGEKLFF.

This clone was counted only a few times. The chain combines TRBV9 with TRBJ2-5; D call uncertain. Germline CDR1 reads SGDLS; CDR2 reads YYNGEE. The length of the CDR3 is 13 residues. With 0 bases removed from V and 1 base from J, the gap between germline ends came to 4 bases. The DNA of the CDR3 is TGTGCCAGCAGCGTAGACACCCAAGAGACCCAGTACTTC. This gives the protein CASSVDTQETQYF. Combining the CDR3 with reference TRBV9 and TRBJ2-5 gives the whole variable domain DSGVTQTPKHLITATGQRVTLRCSPRSGDLSVYWYQQSLDQGLQFLIQYYNGEERAKGNILERFSAQQFPDLHSELNLSSLELGDSALYFCASSVDTQETQYFGPGTRLLVL.

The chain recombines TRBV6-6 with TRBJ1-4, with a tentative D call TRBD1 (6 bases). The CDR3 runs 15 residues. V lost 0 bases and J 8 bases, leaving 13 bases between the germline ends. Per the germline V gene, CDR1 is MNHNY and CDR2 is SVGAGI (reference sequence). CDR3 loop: CASSYSTRGYEKLFF. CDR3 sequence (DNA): TGTGCCAGCAGTTACTCGACCAGGGGATACGAAAAACTGTTTTTT.

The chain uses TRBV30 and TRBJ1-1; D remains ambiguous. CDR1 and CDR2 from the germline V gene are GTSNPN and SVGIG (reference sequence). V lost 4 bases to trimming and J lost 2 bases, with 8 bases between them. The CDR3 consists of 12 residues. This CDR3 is CAWTGLNTEAFF. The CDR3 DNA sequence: TGTGCCTGGACAGGATTAAACACTGAAGCTTTCTTT.

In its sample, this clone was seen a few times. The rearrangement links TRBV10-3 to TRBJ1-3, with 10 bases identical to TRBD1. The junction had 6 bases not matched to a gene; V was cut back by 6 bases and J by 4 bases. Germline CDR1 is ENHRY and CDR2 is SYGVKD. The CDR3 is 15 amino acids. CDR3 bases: TGTGCCATCAGGACGGGACAGGGGTCCGGAAACACCATATATTTT. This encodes CAIRTGQGSGNTIYF.

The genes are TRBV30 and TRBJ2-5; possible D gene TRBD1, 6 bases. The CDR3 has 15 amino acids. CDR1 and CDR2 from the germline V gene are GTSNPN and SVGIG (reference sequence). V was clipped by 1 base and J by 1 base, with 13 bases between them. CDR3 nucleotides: TGTGCCTGGAGTGAAAAGGGGACACCCCAAGAGACCCAGTACTTC. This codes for CAWSEKGTPQETQYF.

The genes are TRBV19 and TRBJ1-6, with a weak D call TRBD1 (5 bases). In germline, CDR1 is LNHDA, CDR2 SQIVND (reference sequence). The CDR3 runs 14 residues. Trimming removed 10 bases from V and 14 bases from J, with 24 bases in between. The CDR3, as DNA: TGTGCCACCCACGGGGCAGGCGGGGACCGGGCCCTCCACTTT. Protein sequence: CATHGAGGDRALHF.

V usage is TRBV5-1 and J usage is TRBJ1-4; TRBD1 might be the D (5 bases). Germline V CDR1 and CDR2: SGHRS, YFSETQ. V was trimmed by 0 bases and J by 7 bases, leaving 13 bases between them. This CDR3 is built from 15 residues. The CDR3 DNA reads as TGCGCCAGCAGCTTGGTGCAGGGAAGAGGTGAAAAACTGTTTTTT. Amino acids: CASSLVQGRGEKLFF.

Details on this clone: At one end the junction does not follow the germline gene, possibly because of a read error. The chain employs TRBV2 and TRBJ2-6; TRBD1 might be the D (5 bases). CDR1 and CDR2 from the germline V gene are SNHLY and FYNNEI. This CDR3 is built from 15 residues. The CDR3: CASSVDSTGANGLTF. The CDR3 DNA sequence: TGTGCCAGCAGTGTTGACAGTACTGGGGCCAACGGCCTGACTTTC. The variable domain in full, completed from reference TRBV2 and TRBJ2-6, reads EPEVTQTPSHQVTQMGQEVILRCVPISNHLYFYWYRQILGQKVEFLVSFYNNEISEKSEIFDDQFSVERPDGSNFTLKIRSTKLEDSAMYFCASSVDSTGANGLTFGAGSRLTVL.

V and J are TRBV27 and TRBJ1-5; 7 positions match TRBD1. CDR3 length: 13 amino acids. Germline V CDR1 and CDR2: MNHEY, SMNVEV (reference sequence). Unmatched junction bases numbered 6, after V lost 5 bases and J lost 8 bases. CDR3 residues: CASSLNRGEPQHF. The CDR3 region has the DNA TGTGCCAGCAGTCTCAACAGGGGAGAGCCCCAGCATTTT.

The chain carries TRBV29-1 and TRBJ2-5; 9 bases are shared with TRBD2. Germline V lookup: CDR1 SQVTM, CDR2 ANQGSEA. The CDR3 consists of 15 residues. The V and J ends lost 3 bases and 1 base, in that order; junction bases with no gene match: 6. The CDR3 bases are TGCAGCGTTGATTCGCTAGCGGGGCGCCAAGAGACCCAGTACTTC. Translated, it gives CSVDSLAGRQETQYF.

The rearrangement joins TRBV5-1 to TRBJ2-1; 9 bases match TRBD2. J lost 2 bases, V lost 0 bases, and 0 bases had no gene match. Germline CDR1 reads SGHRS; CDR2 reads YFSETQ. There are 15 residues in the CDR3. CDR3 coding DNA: TGCGCCAGCAGCTTGGGGACTAGCGCCTACAATGAGCAGTTCTTC. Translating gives CASSLGTSAYNEQFF. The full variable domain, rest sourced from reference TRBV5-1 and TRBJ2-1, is KAGVTQTPRYLIKTRGQQVTLSCSPISGHRSVSWYQQTPGQGLQFLFEYFSETQRNKGNFPGRFSGRQFSNSRSEMNVSTLELGDSALYLCASSLGTSAYNEQFFGPGTRLTVL.

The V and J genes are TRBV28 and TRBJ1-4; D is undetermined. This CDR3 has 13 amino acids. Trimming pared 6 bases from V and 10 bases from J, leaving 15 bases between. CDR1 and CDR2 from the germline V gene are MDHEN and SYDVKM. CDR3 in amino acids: CASRRDLGGKLFF. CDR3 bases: TGTGCCAGCAGGCGAGACCTAGGTGGAAAACTGTTTTTT.

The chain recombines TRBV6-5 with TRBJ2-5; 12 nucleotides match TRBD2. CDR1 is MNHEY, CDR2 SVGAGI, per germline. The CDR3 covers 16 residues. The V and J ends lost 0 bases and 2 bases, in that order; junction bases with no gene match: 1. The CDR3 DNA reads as TGTGCCAGCAGTTACTCGACTAGCGGGGGACAAGAGACCCAGTACTTC. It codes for CASSYSTSGGQETQYF.

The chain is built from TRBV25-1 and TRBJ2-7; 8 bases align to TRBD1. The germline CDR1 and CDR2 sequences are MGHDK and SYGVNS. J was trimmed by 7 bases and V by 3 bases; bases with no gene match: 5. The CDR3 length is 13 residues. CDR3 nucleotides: TGTGCCAGCAGTGACCAGGGGGCATGGGAGCAGTACTTC. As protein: CASSDQGAWEQYF.

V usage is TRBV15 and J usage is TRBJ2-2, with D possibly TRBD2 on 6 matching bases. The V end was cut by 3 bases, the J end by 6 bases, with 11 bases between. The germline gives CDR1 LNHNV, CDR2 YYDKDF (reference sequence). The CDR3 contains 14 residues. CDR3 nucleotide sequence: TGTGCCACCAGCAGGGAGGGCAGGGCCGGGGAGCTGTTTTTT. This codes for CATSREGRAGELFF.

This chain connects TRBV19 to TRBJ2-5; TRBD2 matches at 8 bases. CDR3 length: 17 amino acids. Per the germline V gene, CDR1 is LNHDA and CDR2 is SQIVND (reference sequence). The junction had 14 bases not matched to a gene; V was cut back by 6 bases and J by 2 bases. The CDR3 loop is CASSIQLSGRSQETQYF. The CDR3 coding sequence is TGTGCCAGTAGCATCCAATTAAGCGGGAGAAGTCAAGAGACCCAGTACTTC.

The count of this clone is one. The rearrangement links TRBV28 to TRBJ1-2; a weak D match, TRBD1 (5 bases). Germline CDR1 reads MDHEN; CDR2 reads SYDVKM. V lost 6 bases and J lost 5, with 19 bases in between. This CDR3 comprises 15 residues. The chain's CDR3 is CASSLGGGVRYGYTF. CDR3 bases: TGTGCCAGCAGCCTGGGGGGAGGGGTACGTTATGGCTACACCTTC.

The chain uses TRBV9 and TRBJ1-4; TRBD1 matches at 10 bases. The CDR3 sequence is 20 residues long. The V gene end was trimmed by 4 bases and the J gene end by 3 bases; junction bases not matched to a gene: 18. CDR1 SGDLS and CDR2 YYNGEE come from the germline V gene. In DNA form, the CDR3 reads TGTGCCAGCAGCTCTCAAAGTGGTCGGACAGGGGGAAGGTCTAATGAAAAACTGTTTTTT. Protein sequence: CASSSQSGRTGGRSNEKLFF.

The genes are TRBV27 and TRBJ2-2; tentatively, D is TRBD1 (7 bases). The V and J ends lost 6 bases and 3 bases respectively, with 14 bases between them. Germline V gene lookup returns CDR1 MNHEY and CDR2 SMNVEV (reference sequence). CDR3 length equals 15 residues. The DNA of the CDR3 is TGTGCCAGCAGCTGGGGGGACAGAGACACCGGGGAGCTGTTTTTT. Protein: CASSWGDRDTGELFF.